The 9 T cell receptor beta chains below come from one sample, sequenced in a study of identical twins. TCRdb redid the calling of the 5' RACE reads with MiXCR, one entry per CDR3 protein. The repertoire has 1,800,000 or so distinct CDR3 sequences, 25% to 35% of them found once; the top ten carry 0.25% to 0.3%. Sequenced input: cord blood. Receptors originate from a newborn girl in good health.

This rearrangement joins TRBV12-3 or TRBV12-4 to TRBJ2-5, with unresolved D. There are 14 residues in the CDR3. Trimming left V 0 bases short and J 11 bases short, with 16 bases between. The CDR3 sequence is CASSLAKVNNEQYF. The CDR3 DNA follows: TGTGCCAGCAGTTTAGCTAAGGTTAACAATGAGCAGTACTTC.

The sample holds a few counts of this clonotype. The rearrangement links TRBV6-5 to TRBJ1-5; perhaps TRBD1 as D (5 bases). Trimming removed 7 bases from V and 2 bases from J, with 15 bases in between. This CDR3 comprises 15 residues. CDR1 MNHEY and CDR2 SVGAGI come from the germline V gene. The CDR3 is CASKGERARNQPQHF. DNA for the CDR3: TGTGCCAGCAAAGGGGAGCGGGCCCGCAATCAGCCCCAGCATTTT.

The chain links TRBV30 to TRBJ2-3; no clear D. The CDR3 is made up of 13 amino acids. The V end lost 1 base, the J end lost 2 bases, and 7 bases lay between the germline ends. CDR1 is GTSNPN, CDR2 SVGIG, per germline (reference sequence). CDR3 bases: TGTGCCTGGAGTGGCTACCCCACAGATACGCAGTATTTT. Its translation: CAWSGYPTDTQYF.

V is TRBV4-1 and J is TRBJ2-7, with D possibly TRBD2 on 6 matching bases. This CDR3 spans 14 amino acids. Germline CDR1 reads MGHRA; CDR2 reads YSYEKL. Trimming took 1 base from V and 7 from J, leaving 14 bases between them. CDR3 region: CASSQAGVRHEQYF. CDR3 DNA sequence: TGCGCCAGCAGCCAAGCGGGAGTTCGCCATGAGCAGTACTTC.

J is TRBJ1-2 and V is TRBV7-2, with D tentatively TRBD1 (5 bases). From germline, CDR1 is SGHTA and CDR2 FQGNSA. CDR3 size: 15 residues. Trimming removed 2 bases at V and 4 bases at J, with 14 bases between. The chain's CDR3 is CASSLTGTVGYGYTF. DNA of the CDR3: TGTGCCAGCAGCTTAACCGGGACGGTTGGCTATGGCTACACCTTC.

This sequence joins TRBV3-1 and TRBJ1-5; D gene unclear. CDR1 and CDR2 from the germline V gene are LGHDT and YNNKEL (reference sequence). The CDR3 has 19 residues. With 0 bases removed from V and 0 bases from J, the gap between germline ends came to 18 bases. The CDR3 nucleotides are TGTGCCAGCAGCCAAGAACCCCTCTATATCGGCGATAGCAATCAGCCCCAGCATTTT. Its translation is CASSQEPLYIGDSNQPQHF.

In DNA, the CDR3 is TGTGCCAGCAGCCAAGTGGCTAGAGTATCCACAGATACGCAGTATTTT. Amino acids: CASSQVARVSTDTQYF. The V and J genes are TRBV3-1 and TRBJ2-3; D is undetermined. Looked up from germline, CDR1 is LGHDT and CDR2 is YNNKEL (reference sequence). Trimming shortened V by 1 base and J by 2 bases, and 13 bases separated the two germline ends. This CDR3 has 16 amino acids.

This chain links TRBV4-2 with TRBJ2-3; 11 bases are shared with TRBD2. Germline V gene lookup returns CDR1 LGHNA and CDR2 YNFKEQ. V trimming: 4 bases; J trimming: 1 base; junction bases outside the gene matches: 4. The CDR3 is 16 amino acids. CDR3 sequence: CASSPNSGGGTDTQYF. CDR3 DNA sequence: TGTGCCAGCAGCCCGAATAGCGGGGGGGGCACAGATACGCAGTATTTT.

The sample holds a few counts of this clonotype. The chain links TRBV3-1 to TRBJ1-5, with 10 bases aligning to TRBD1. Germline values: CDR1 LGHDT, CDR2 YNNKEL (reference sequence). V was clipped by 1 base and J by 4 bases; unmatched bases: 4. The CDR3 contains 16 residues. CDR3 in amino acids: CASSQAGTGANQPQHF. The CDR3 nucleotides read TGTGCCAGCAGCCAAGCCGGGACAGGGGCAAATCAGCCCCAGCATTTT.